This T cell receptor beta chain was sequenced in a study of shared clonotypes between healthy human individuals. Libraries were prepared by immunoSEQ multiplex PCR; TCRdb keeps only in-frame clonotypes and omits some of them. The data hold roughly 1.4 million clones, with about 98.5% observed a single time. The CDR3 length is 15 residues. Germline lookup yields CDR1 SGDLS and CDR2 YYNGEE. V was shortened by 4 bases and J by 0 bases, with 11 bases between the two germline ends. The receptor's source is a man under 40 in good health. The chain has TRBV9 and TRBJ2-1, with D tentatively TRBD2 (5 bases). Material for sequencing was naive CD4+ T cells sorted from blood. Subset noted: CD45RA+ positively selected. CDR3 nucleotide sequence: TGTGCCAGCAGCCCCGGGGTGAGCTCCTACAATGAGCAGTTCTTC. It is translated as CASSPGVSSYNEQFF. Full variable domain (missing parts from reference TRBV9 and TRBJ2-1): DSGVTQTPKHLITATGQRVTLRCSPRSGDLSVYWYQQSLDQGLQFLIQYYNGEERAKGNILERFSAQQFPDLHSELNLSSLELGDSALYFCASSPGVSSYNEQFFGPGTRLTVL.